Shown below are 8 T cell receptor beta chains from a single sample sequenced in a study of beta chain features in type 1 diabetes. Every isolated RNA sample was fully reverse transcribed, so sequencing captured expressed TCRB transcripts. Profiled with immunoSEQ multiplex PCR; TCRdb holds only in-frame clones, not every one. The sample has 140,000 or so clones, over 9.5% seen once. The source material was naive CD4+ T cells from blood. These receptors came from a man younger than 35 in good health.

This clone was observed many times. The genes are TRBV30 and TRBJ2-1; D is undetermined. Germline loops: CDR1 GTSNPN, CDR2 SVGIG (reference sequence). V dropped 1 base and J dropped 7 bases, with 11 bases sitting between them. The CDR3 runs to 13 residues. The CDR3 region has the DNA TGTGCCTGGAGTGGGTCACTGGAGAATGAGCAGTTCTTC. Translation: CAWSGSLENEQFF. The full variable domain, rest sourced from reference TRBV30 and TRBJ2-1, is SQTIHQWPATLVQPVGSPLSLECTVEGTSNPNLYWYRQAAGRGLQLLFYSVGIGQISSEVPQNLSASRPQDRQFILSSKKLLLSDSGFYLCAWSGSLENEQFFGPGTRLTVL.

This clone was seen a handful of times. The chain joins TRBV28 to TRBJ2-7, with D perhaps TRBD1 (5 bases). From germline, CDR1 is MDHEN and CDR2 SYDVKM. This CDR3 spans 14 amino acids. Deletions cut 3 bases from V and 3 bases from J, with 12 bases between. The CDR3 loop reads CASSFASQGYEQYF. The CDR3 nucleotides read TGTGCCAGCAGTTTCGCGTCCCAGGGCTACGAGCAGTACTTC.

The chain has TRBV19 and TRBJ2-1; D perhaps matches TRBD2 (6 bases). V lost 4 bases to trimming and J lost 2 bases, with 12 bases between them. Germline-derived CDR1 and CDR2 are LNHDA and SQIVND (reference sequence). This CDR3 contains 15 residues. The CDR3 here is CASSTAGRTYNEQFF. CDR3 in DNA: TGTGCCAGTAGTACCGCGGGAAGAACCTACAATGAGCAGTTCTTC. Filled out from reference TRBV19 and TRBJ2-1, the complete variable domain reads DGGITQSPKYLFRKEGQNVTLSCEQNLNHDAMYWYRQDPGQGLRLIYYSQIVNDFQKGDIAEGYSVSREKKESFPLTVTSAQKNPTAFYLCASSTAGRTYNEQFFGPGTRLTVL.

This clone was found many times. The chain joins TRBV25-1 to TRBJ2-2; no clear D gene. V was pared by 3 bases and J by 0 bases, with 5 bases between. Germline-derived CDR1 and CDR2 are MGHDK and SYGVNS. CDR3 length equals 14 residues. In nucleotides, the CDR3 is TGTGCCAGCAGTGATATCGCGAACACCGGGGAGCTGTTTTTT. Residues: CASSDIANTGELFF.

V usage is TRBV2 and J usage is TRBJ1-5; the D is unclear. V shed 2 bases and J shed 4 bases, with 12 bases lying between them. Germline V lookup: CDR1 SNHLY, CDR2 FYNNEI. CDR3 size: 15 residues. Here the CDR3 DNA reads TGTGCCAGCAGTGAAATGTTGCAGAATAATCAGCCCCAGCATTTT. The encoded protein is CASSEMLQNNQPQHF.

This clone was counted between two and nine times. The chain recombines TRBV10-2 with TRBJ1-3; 8 nucleotides agree with TRBD1. The CDR3 loop spans 17 amino acids. Trimming removed 6 bases from V and 0 bases from J; junction bases left unmatched: 10. Per germline, CDR1 WSHSY and CDR2 SAAADI. The CDR3 is CASSDRQGLSSGNTIYF. The CDR3 DNA is TGCGCCAGCAGCGACAGACAGGGGCTGAGCTCTGGAAACACCATATATTTT.

This clone was seen more than once but under ten times. J is TRBJ1-3 and V is TRBV7-6, with D unresolved. Trimming left V 5 bases short and J 0 bases short, with 17 bases between. Looked up from germline, CDR1 is SGHVS and CDR2 is FNYEAQ. This CDR3 spans 17 amino acids. CDR3 nucleotides: TGTGCCAGCAGCCACAAACAGCAAACCACCTCTGGAAACACCATATATTTT. Its protein product is CASSHKQQTTSGNTIYF.

Here the CDR3 reads CASSPEFKGTSSYNEQFF. The CDR3 DNA is TGTGCCAGCTCACCAGAGTTCAAGGGGACTAGCTCCTACAATGAGCAGTTCTTC. This chain connects TRBV18 to TRBJ2-1; TRBD2 matches at 8 bases. V shed 2 bases and J 0 bases; nucleotides not matched to a gene: 9. This CDR3 region has 18 residues. Germline CDR1 and CDR2: KGHSH and LQKENI.